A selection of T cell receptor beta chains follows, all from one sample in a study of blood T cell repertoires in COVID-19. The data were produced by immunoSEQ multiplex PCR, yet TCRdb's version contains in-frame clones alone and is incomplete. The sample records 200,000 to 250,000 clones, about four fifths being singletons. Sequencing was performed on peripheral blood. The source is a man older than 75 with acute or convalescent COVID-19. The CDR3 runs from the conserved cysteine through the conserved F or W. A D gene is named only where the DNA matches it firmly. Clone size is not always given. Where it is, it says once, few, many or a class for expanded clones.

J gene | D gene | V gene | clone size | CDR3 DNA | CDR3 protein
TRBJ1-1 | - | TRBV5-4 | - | TGTGCCAGCAGCCCCGGTCGGGATACTGAAGCTTTCTTT | CASSPGRDTEAFF
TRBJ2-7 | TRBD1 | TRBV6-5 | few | TGTGCCAGCAGTACCCGGACAGGGGGCGCGCAGCAGTACTTC | CASSTRTGGAQQYF
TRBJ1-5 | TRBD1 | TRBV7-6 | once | TGTGCCAGCAGCGCGCGGGACAGGGGGCTTCAGCCCCAGCATTTT | CASSARDRGLQPQHF
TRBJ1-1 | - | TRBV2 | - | TGTGCCAGCAGCCGACAGGAAAACACTGAAGCTTTCTTT | CASSRQENTEAFF
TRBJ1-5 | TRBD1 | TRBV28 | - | TGTGCCAGCAGTCCCCGAACAGGGGCTCAGCCCCAGCATTTT | CASSPRTGAQPQHF
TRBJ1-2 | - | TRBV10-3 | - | TGTGCCATTCAAGGGGAGGTGAAGGGCTACACCTTC | CAIQGEVKGYTF
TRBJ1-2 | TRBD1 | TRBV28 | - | TGTGCCAGCAGCCGGGGACAGGGGCCAACTAACTATGGCTACACCTTC | CASSRGQGPTNYGYTF
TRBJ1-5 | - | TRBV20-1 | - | TGCAGTGCTAGTTTAGGAGTTAGCAATCAGCCCCAGCATTTT | CSASLGVSNQPQHF
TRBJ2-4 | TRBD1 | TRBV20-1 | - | TGCAGTGCTAGGGGGGACAGAGAGGGAGACTTC | CSARGDREGDF
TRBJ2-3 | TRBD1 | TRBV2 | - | TGTGCCAGCAGTCCCGACAGGGGTAGCACAGATACGCAGTATTTT | CASSPDRGSTDTQYF
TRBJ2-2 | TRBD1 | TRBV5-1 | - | TGCGCCAGCAGCCGACGGACAGGGAACACCGGGGAGCTGTTTTTT | CASSRRTGNTGELFF
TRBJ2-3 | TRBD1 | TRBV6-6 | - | TGTGCCAGCAGTTACTCGAGACAGGGGGGAGATACGCAGTATTTT | CASSYSRQGGDTQYF
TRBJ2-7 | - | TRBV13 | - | TGTGCCAGCAGCTTGGACAGAAGGTCAAGGCAGTACTTC | CASSLDRRSRQYF
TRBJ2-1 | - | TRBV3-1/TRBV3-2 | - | TGTGCCAGCAGCCTCCTCATCGACTTCAATATTCCCCTACGGAATGAGCAGTTCTTC | CASSLLIDFNIPLRNEQFF
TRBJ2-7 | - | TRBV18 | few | TGTGCCAGCTCACCACCGAGTAGAAGGGGCCCCGTTTACGAGCAGTACTTC | CASSPPSRRGPVYEQYF
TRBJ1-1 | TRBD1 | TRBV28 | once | TGTGCCAGCCTTTTGAGGACAGGGGGGAACACTGAAGCTTTCTTT | CASLLRTGGNTEAFF
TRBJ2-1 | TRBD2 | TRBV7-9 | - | TGTGCCAGCAGCCAATGGAGTCTAGCGGGAAAGAATGAGCAGTTCTTC | CASSQWSLAGKNEQFF
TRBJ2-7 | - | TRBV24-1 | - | TGTGCCACCAGTGCGACAGAAATGTACGAGCAGTACTTC | CATSATEMYEQYF
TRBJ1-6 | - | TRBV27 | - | TGTGCCAGCAGTTTAGAACAGGGACCCTTCCTACGGTCACCCCTCCACTTT | CASSLEQGPFLRSPLHF
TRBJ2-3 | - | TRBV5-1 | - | TGCGCCAGCAGCTTGGATCGTGTCCGTACGCAGTATTTT | CASSLDRVRTQYF
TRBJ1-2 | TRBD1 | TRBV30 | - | TGTGCCTGGCTAGAATGGACAGGGGAATATGGCTACACCTTC | CAWLEWTGEYGYTF
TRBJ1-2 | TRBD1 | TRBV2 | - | TGTGCCAGCAGCTACAGGGGACTCAACTATGGCTACACCTTC | CASSYRGLNYGYTF
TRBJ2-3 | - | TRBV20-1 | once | TGCAGTGCTAGTTTGGGCTCAGATACGCAGTATTTT | CSASLGSDTQYF
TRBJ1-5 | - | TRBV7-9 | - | TGTGCCAGCAGCTTATCCGGGGATCGCAATCAGCCCCAGCATTTT | CASSLSGDRNQPQHF
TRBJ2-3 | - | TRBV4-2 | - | TGTGCCAGCAGCCGACAGTCCGGTAGACCACTCTATAGCACAGATACGCAGTATTTT | CASSRQSGRPLYSTDTQYF
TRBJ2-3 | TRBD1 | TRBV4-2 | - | TGTGCCAGCAGGAAACAGGGGGCTAGCACAGATACGCAGTATTTT | CASRKQGASTDTQYF
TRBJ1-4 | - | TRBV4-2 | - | TGTGCCAGCAGCCAAGGGGGCCCAGCGCATGAAAAACTGTTTTTT | CASSQGGPAHEKLFF
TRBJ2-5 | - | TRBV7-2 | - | TGTGCCAGCAGCTTAGCAGGGGCTGGCGAGACCCAGTACTTC | CASSLAGAGETQYF
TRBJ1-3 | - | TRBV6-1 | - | TGTGCCAGCAGTGGGCGACGGAGGGTTCTCTCTGGAAACACCATATATTTT | CASSGRRRVLSGNTIYF
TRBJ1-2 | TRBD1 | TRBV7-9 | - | TGTGCCAGCAGCACGCGGACAGGGGTGGACTATGGCTACACCTTC | CASSTRTGVDYGYTF
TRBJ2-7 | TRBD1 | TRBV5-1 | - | TGCGCCAGCAGCTACCGGACAGGGGGCATCGGGAGTTCCTACGAGCAGTACTTC | CASSYRTGGIGSSYEQYF
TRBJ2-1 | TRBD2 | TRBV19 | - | TGTGCCAGTAGTAAGAGGGCTAGCGGGACATACAATGAGCAGTTCTTC | CASSKRASGTYNEQFF
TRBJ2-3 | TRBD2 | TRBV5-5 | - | TGTGCCAGCAGCGCCGGGACTATAACACCCACAGATACGCAGTATTTT | CASSAGTITPTDTQYF
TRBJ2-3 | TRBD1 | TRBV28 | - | TGTGCCAGCAGTTTGCGGCAGGGGGTCTCAGATACGCAGTATTTT | CASSLRQGVSDTQYF
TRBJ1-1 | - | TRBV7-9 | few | TGTGCCAGCAGCTTAGTTGGCCTCGCTGAAGCTTTCTTT | CASSLVGLAEAFF
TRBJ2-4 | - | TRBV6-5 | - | TGTGCCAGCAGTCCTCCAGGGCTAGCCAAAAACATTCAGTACTTC | CASSPPGLAKNIQYF
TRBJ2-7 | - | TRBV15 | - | TGTGCCACCAGCACGGTCTACGAGCAGTACTTC | CATSTVYEQYF
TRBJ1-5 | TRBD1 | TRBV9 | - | TGTGCCAGCAGCGTGGATGGGCAGGGGGATCAGCCCCAGCATTTT | CASSVDGQGDQPQHF
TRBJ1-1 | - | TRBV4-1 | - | TGCGCCAGCAGCCATCCATTCCGGCGGTTGAACACTGAAGCTTTCTTT | CASSHPFRRLNTEAFF
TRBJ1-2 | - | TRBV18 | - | TGTGCCAGCTCACAGGGGAACTATGGCTACACCTTC | CASSQGNYGYTF
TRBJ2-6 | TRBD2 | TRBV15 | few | TGTGCCACCAGCAGAGGGCTAGCGGGAGGGCCTGGGGCCAACGTCCTGACTTTC | CATSRGLAGGPGANVLTF
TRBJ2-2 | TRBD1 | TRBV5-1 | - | TGCGCCAGCAGCAAAGGACAGGGGGCTTTAACCGGGGAGCTGTTTTTT | CASSKGQGALTGELFF
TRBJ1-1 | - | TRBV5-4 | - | TGTGCCAGCAGTCAAGGTCAGGCGAACACTGAAGCTTTCTTT | CASSQGQANTEAFF
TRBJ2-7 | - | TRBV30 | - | TGTGCCTGGGGCAGGGGGGCCTACGAGCAGTACTTC | CAWGRGAYEQYF
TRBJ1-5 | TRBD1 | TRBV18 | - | TGTGCCAGCACGACAGGGGGGGAAAGTCAGCCCCAGCATTTT | CASTTGGESQPQHF
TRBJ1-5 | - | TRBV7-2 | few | TGTGCCAGCAGCTTAGTGGACTCGGGGGGACAGCCCCAGCATTTT | CASSLVDSGGQPQHF
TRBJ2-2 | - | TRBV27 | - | TGTGCCAGCAGAAGGAGTAACACCGGGGAGCTGTTTTTT | CASRRSNTGELFF